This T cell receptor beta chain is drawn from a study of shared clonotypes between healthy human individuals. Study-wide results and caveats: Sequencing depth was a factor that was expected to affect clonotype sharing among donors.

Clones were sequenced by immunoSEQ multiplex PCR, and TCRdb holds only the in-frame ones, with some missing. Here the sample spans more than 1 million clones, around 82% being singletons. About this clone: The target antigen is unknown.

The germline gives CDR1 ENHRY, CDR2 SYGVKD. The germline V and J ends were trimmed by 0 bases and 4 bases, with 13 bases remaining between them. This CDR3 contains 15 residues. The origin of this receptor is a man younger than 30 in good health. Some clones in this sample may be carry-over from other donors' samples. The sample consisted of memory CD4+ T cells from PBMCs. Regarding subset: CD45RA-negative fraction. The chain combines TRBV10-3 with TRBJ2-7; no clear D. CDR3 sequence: CAISESGTFVYEQYF. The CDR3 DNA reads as TGTGCCATCAGTGAGTCGGGCACCTTTGTGTACGAGCAGTACTTC.